This entry lists 10 T cell receptor beta chains sequenced from one sample in a study of T cell responses to AZD1222 COVID-19 vaccine. TCRdb's table, derived via immunoSEQ multiplex PCR, lists solely in-frame clones and lacks some. The sample records 150,000 to 200,000 clones, 90% to 95% being singletons. Sequencing was performed on peripheral blood, taken on day 0 of AZD1222 vaccination. These receptors all come from an adult in good health.

The chain joins TRBV27 to TRBJ1-4; 7 nucleotides match TRBD1. Looked up from germline, CDR1 is MNHEY and CDR2 is SMNVEV (reference sequence). The CDR3 is 19 residues long. Germline trimming cut 8 bases from V and 0 bases from J; bases unmatched to any gene: 18. CDR3 sequence: CASYSPPGTVPSTNEKLFF. DNA for the CDR3: TGTGCCAGCTATTCCCCCCCCGGGACAGTACCATCAACTAATGAAAAACTGTTTTTT.

The chain combines TRBV5-6 with TRBJ2-2, with 8 nucleotides matching TRBD1. The junction had 10 bases not matched to a gene; V was cut back by 4 bases and J by 8 bases. This CDR3 comprises 15 residues. Germline CDR1 SGHDT, CDR2 YYEEEE. In nucleotides, the CDR3 is TGTGCCAGCAGCCCCCCATTCCAGGGGGCGGGGGAGCTGTTTTTT. Translating gives CASSPPFQGAGELFF.

V gene TRBV28 combines with J gene TRBJ2-7, with 8 bases matching TRBD1. Germline loops: CDR1 MDHEN, CDR2 SYDVKM. CDR3 length: 13 amino acids. The trim removed 6 bases at V and 2 bases at J, leaving 3 bases unmatched. CDR3 DNA sequence: TGTGCCAGCAGGACAGGGGAACCCTACGAGCAGTACTTC. Its protein is CASRTGEPYEQYF.

There are a few counts of this clone. The chain has TRBV2 and TRBJ2-1; D not resolved. Germline lookup yields CDR1 SNHLY and CDR2 FYNNEI. V dropped 7 bases and J dropped 2 bases, with 6 bases sitting between them. This CDR3 is 12 amino acids long. The DNA of the CDR3 is TGTGCCAGCACTTCCCCCTACAATGAGCAGTTCTTC. Its translation: CASTSPYNEQFF.

The sample holds one count of this clone. V usage is TRBV14 and J usage is TRBJ1-2; perhaps TRBD1 as D (5 bases). This CDR3 region has 15 residues. Trimming took off 4 bases at V and 2 bases at J, with 14 bases between the two ends. Germline CDR1 reads SGHDN; CDR2 reads FVKESK. The CDR3 is CASSLNYQGNYGYTF. CDR3 DNA: TGTGCCAGCAGCCTTAACTACCAGGGCAACTATGGCTACACCTTC. Complete variable domain (other parts from reference TRBV14 and TRBJ1-2): EAGVTQFPSHSVIEKGQTVTLRCDPISGHDNLYWYRRVMGKEIKFLLHFVKESKQDESGMPNNRFLAERTGGTYSTLKVQPAELEDSGVYFCASSLNYQGNYGYTFGSGTRLTVV.

In DNA form, the CDR3 reads TGTGCCAGCAGGGACACTAACACCGGGGAGCTGTTTTTT. Protein product: CASRDTNTGELFF. This chain uses TRBV5-4 with TRBJ2-2, with TRBD1 as a possible D gene (5 bases). Germline V gene data show CDR1 as SGHNT and CDR2 as YYREEE (reference sequence). This CDR3 has 13 residues. V was trimmed by 5 bases and J by 2 bases, leaving 7 bases between them.

The DNA for the CDR3 is TGTGCCAGCTCACCCGACGGGGGAATCCCCACAGATACGCAGTATTTT. Its translation is CASSPDGGIPTDTQYF. This chain joins TRBV18 and TRBJ2-3; TRBD2 might be the D (6 bases). V was clipped by 3 bases and J by 2 bases, with 15 bases between them. The V gene's germline CDR1 is KGHSH and CDR2 LQKENI. The CDR3 covers 16 residues.

The rearrangement joins TRBV5-6 to TRBJ2-3; 7 positions match TRBD1. CDR1 is SGHDT and CDR2 is YYEEEE in the germline V gene. The CDR3 length is 17 residues. V gave up 3 bases and J gave up 4 bases; unmatched junction bases: 14. This chain's CDR3 is CASSSTLLRQGPDTQYF. The CDR3 DNA reads as TGTGCCAGCAGCTCCACCCTCCTTCGACAGGGACCAGATACGCAGTATTTT.

This clone was recorded a few times. The chain uses TRBV11-2 and TRBJ2-1; 13 nucleotides align to TRBD2. The CDR3 length is 16 residues. J lost 6 bases, V lost 5 bases, and 7 bases had no gene match. Looked up from germline, CDR1 is SGHAT and CDR2 is FQNNGV. CDR3 coding DNA: TGTGCCAGCAGCCGGCTGACTAGCGGGAGGTTCAATGAGCAGTTCTTC. This gives the protein CASSRLTSGRFNEQFF.

This clone came up once. The chain carries TRBV19 and TRBJ2-1, with TRBD2 matching 9 bases. Germline loops: CDR1 LNHDA, CDR2 SQIVND (reference sequence). The V and J ends lost 5 bases and 4 bases, in that order; junction bases with no gene match: 6. CDR3 length: 15 amino acids. This CDR3 is CASSEPGLAYNEQFF. Here the CDR3 DNA reads TGTGCCAGTAGTGAACCGGGACTAGCTTACAATGAGCAGTTCTTC.